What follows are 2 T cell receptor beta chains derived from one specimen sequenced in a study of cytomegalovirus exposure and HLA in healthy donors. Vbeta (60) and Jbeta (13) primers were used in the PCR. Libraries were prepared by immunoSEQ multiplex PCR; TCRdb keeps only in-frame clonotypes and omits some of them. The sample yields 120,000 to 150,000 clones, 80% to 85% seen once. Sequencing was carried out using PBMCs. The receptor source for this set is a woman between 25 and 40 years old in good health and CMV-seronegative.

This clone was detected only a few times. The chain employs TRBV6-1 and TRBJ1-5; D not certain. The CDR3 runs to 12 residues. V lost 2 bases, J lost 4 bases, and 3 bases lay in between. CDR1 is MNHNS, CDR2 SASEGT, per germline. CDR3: CASSETNQPQHF. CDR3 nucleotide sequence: TGTGCCAGCAGTGAAACTAATCAGCCCCAGCATTTT.

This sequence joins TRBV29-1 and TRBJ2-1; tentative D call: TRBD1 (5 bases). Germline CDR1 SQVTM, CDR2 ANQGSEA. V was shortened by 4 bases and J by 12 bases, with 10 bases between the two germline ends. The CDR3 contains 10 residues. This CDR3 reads CSVVAGLQFF. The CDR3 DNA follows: TGCAGCGTTGTTGCAGGGCTGCAGTTCTTC.